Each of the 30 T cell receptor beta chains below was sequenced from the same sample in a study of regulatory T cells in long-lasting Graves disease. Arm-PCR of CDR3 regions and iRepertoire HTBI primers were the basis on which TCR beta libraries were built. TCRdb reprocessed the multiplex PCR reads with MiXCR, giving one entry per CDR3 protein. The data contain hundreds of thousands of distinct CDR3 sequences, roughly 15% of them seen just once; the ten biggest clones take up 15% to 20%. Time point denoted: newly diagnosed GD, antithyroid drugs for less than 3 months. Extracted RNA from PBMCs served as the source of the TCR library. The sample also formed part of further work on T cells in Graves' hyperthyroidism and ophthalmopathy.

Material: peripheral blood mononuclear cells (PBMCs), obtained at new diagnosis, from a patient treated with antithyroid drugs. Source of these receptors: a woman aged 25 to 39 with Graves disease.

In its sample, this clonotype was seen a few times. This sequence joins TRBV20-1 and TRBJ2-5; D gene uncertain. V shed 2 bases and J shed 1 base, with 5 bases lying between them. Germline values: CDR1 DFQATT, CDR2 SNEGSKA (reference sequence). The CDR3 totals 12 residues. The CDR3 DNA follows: TGCAGTGCTAGACCACCCCAAGAGACCCAGTACTTC. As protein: CSARPPQETQYF.

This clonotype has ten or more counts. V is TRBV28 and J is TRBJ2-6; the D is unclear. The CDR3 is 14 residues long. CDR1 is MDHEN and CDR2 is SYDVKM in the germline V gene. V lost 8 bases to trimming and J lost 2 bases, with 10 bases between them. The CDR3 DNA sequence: TGTGCCAGCGGTTCCTTACCTGGGGCCAACGTCCTGACTTTC. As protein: CASGSLPGANVLTF.

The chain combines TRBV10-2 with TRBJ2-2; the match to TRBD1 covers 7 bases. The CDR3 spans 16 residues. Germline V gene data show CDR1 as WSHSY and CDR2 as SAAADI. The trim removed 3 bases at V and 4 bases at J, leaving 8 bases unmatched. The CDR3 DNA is TGCGCCAGCAGTGAAGACAGGGTGGTTTCCACCGGGGAGCTGTTTTTT. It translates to CASSEDRVVSTGELFF.

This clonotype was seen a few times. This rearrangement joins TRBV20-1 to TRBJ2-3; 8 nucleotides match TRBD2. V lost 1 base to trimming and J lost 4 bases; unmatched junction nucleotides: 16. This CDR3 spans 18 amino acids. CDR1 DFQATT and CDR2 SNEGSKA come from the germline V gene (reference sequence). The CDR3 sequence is CSARAKLAESELPDTQYF. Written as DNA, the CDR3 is TGCAGTGCTAGAGCCAAACTAGCGGAGTCCGAGTTGCCAGATACGCAGTATTTT.

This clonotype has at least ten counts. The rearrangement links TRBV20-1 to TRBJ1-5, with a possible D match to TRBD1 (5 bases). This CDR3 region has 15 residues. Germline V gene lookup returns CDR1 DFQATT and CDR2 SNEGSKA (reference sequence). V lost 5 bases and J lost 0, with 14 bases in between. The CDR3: CSAFPGSYSNQPQHF. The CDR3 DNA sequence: TGCAGTGCTTTCCCAGGGAGTTATAGCAATCAGCCCCAGCATTTT.

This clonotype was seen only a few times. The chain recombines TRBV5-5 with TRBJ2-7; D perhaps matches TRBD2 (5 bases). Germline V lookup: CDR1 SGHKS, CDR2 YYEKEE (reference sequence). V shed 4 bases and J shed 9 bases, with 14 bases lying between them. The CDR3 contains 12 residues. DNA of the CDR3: TGTGCCAGCAGCCTAATATCGAGCGGGCAGTACTTC. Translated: CASSLISSGQYF.

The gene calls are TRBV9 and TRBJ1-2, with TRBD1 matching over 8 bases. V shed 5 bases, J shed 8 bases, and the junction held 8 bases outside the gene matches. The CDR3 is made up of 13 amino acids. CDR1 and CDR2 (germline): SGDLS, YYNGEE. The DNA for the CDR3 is TGTGCCAGCAGGAAGGACAGGGTCCTCGGCTACACCTTC. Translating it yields CASRKDRVLGYTF.

The CDR3 coding sequence is TGTGCCAGCAGCTTAGGTCTCTTCCGGGACGGAGTACACGAGCAGTACTTC. Its translation is CASSLGLFRDGVHEQYF. The chain recombines TRBV7-9 with TRBJ2-7; tentatively, D is TRBD1 or TRBD2 (5 bases each). Trimming took 1 base from V and 5 from J, leaving 21 bases between them. The germline gives CDR1 SEHNR, CDR2 FQNEAQ (reference sequence). The CDR3 totals 17 residues.

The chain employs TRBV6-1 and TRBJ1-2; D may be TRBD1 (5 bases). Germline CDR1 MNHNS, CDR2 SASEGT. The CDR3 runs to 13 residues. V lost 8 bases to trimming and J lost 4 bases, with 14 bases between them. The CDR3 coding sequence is TGTGCCAGCGTTAAAGCGGGGACCTATGGCTACACCTTC. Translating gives CASVKAGTYGYTF.

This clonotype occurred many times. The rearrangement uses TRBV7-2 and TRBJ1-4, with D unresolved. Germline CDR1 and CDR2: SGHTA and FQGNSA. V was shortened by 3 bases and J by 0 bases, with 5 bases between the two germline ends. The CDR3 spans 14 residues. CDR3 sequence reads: CASSFTATNEKLFF. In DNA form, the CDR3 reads TGTGCCAGCAGCTTTACTGCAACTAATGAAAAACTGTTTTTT. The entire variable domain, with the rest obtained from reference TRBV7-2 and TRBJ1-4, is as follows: GAGVSQSPSNKVTEKGKDVELRCDPISGHTALYWYRQSLGQGLEFLIYFQGNSAPDKSGLPSDRFSAERTGGSVSTLTIQRTQQEDSAVYLCASSFTATNEKLFFGSGTQLSVL.

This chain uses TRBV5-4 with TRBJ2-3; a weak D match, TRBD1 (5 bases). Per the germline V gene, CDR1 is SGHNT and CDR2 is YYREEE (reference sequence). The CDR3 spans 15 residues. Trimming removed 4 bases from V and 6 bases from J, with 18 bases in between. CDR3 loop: CASSLWGGYRDTQYF. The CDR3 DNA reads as TGTGCCAGCAGCCTTTGGGGCGGATATAGGGATACGCAGTATTTT.

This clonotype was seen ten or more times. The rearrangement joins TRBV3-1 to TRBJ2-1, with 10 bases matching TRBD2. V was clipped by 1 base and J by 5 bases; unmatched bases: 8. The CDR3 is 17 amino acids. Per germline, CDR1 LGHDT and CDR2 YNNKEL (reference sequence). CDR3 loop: CASSQVPSGREHNEQFF. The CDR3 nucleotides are TGTGCCAGCAGCCAAGTCCCCAGCGGGAGGGAGCACAATGAGCAGTTCTTC.

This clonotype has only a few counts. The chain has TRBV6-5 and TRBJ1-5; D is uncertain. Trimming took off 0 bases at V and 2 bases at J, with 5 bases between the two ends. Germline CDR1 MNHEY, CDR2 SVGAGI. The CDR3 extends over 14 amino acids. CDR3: CASSYSAGNQPQHF. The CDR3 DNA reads TGTGCCAGCAGTTACTCGGCGGGCAATCAGCCCCAGCATTTT.

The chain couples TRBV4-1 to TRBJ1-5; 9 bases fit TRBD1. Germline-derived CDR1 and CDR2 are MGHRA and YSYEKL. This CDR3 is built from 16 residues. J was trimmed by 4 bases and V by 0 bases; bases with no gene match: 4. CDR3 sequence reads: CASSQEGQGWNQPQHF. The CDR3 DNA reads TGCGCCAGCAGCCAAGAGGGACAGGGATGGAATCAGCCCCAGCATTTT.

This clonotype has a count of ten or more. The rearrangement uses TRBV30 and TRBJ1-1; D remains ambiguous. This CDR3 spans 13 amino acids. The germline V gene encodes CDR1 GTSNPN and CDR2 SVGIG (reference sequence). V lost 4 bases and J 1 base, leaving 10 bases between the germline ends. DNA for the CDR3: TGTGCCTGGAAGGCAGGTCCGAACACTGAAGCTTTCTTT. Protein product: CAWKAGPNTEAFF.

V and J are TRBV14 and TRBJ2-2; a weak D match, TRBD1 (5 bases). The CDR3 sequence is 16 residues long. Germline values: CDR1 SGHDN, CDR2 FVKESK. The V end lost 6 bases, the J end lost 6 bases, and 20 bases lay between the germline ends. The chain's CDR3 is CASSLIASGRAGELFF. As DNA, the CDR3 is TGTGCCAGCAGTCTGATCGCTTCAGGGCGCGCCGGGGAGCTGTTTTTT. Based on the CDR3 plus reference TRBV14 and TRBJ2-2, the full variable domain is EAGVTQFPSHSVIEKGQTVTLRCDPISGHDNLYWYRRVMGKEIKFLLHFVKESKQDESGMPNNRFLAERTGGTYSTLKVQPAELEDSGVYFCASSLIASGRAGELFFGEGSRLTVL.

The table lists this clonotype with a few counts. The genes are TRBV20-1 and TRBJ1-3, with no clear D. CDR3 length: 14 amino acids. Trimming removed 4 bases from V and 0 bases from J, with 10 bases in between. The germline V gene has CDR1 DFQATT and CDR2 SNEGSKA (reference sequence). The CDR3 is CSAKAEFSGNTIYF. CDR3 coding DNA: TGCAGTGCTAAGGCAGAGTTCTCTGGAAACACCATATATTTT.

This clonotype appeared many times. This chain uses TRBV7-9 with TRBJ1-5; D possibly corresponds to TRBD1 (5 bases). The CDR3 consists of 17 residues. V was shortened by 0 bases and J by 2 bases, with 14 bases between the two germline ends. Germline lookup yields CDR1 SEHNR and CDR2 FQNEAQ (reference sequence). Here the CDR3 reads CASSLAGGGTGNQPQHF. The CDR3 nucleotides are TGTGCCAGCAGCTTAGCGGGGGGGGGTACTGGCAATCAGCCCCAGCATTTT.

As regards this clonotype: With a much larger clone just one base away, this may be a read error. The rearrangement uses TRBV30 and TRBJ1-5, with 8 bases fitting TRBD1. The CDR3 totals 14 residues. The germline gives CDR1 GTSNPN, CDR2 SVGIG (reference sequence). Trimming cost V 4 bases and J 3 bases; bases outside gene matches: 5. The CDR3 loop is CAWNRGGSNQPQHF. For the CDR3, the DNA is TGTGCCTGGAACAGGGGGGGATCCAATCAGCCCCAGCATTTT.

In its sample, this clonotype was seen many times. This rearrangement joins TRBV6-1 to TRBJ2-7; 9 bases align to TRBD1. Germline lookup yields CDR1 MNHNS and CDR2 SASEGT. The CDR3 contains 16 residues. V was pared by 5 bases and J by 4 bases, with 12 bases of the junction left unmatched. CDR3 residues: CASSRPSGQGLYEQYF. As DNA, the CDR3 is TGTGCCAGCAGTCGTCCCTCGGGACAGGGTCTATACGAGCAGTACTTC.

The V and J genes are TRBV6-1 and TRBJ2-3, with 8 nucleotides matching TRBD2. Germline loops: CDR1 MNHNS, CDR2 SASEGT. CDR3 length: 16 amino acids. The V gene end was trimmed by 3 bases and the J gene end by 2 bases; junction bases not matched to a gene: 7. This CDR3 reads CASSDLSGSDTDTQYF. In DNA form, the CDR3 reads TGTGCCAGCAGTGACTTGAGCGGGAGCGACACAGATACGCAGTATTTT.

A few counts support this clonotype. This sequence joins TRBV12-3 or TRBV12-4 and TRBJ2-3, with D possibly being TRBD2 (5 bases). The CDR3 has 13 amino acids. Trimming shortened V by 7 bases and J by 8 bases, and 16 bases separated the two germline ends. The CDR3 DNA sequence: TGTGCCAGCACTCCCTCCCTAGCAATTACGCAGTATTTT. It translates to CASTPSLAITQYF.

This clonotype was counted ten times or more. CDR3 sequence: CASSPETGNYGYTF. The CDR3 coding sequence is TGTGCCAGCAGTCCCGAAACGGGAAACTATGGCTACACCTTC. The V gene is TRBV12-3 or TRBV12-4, the J gene TRBJ1-2; D is uncertain. Trimming pared 5 bases from V and 2 bases from J, leaving 12 bases between. The CDR3 is 14 amino acids.

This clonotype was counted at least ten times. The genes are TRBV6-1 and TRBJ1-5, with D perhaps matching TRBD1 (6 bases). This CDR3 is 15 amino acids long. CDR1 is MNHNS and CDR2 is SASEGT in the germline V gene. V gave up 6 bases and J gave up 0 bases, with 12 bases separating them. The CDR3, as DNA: TGTGCCAGCAGGGACAGATTTTATAGCAATCAGCCCCAGCATTTT. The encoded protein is CASRDRFYSNQPQHF.

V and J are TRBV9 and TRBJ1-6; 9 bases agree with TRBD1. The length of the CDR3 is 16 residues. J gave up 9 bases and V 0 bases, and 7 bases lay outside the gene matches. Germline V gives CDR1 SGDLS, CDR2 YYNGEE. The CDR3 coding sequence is TGTGCCAGCAGCGTAGCTGGGGGACAGGGCGGTTCACCCCTCCACTTT. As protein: CASSVAGGQGGSPLHF.

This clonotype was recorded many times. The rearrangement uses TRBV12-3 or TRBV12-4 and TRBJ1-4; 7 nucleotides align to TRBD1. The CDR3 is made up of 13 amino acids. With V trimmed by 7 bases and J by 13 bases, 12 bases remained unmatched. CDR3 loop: CASTTLWTGRLFF. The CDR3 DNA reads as TGTGCCAGCACCACCCTTTGGACAGGCCGACTGTTTTTT.

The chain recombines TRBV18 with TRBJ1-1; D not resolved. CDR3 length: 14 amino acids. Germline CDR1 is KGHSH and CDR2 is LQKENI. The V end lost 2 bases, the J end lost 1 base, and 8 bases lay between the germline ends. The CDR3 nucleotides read TGTGCCAGCTCACCAAGCCGGACGAACACTGAAGCTTTCTTT. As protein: CASSPSRTNTEAFF.

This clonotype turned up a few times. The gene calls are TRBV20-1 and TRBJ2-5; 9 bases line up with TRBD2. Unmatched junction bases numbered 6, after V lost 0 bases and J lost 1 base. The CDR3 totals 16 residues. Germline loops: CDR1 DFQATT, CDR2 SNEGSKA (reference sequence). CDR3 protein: CSARDWPSGTQETQYF. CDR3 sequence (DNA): TGCAGTGCTAGAGATTGGCCTAGCGGGACCCAAGAGACCCAGTACTTC.

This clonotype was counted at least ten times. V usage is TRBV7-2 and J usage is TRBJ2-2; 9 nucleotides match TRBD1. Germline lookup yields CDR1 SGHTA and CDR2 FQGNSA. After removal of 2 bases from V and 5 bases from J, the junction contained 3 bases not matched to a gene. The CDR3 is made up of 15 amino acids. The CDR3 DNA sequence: TGTGCCAGCAGCTTACTGGGACAGGGTACCGGGGAGCTGTTTTTT. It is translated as CASSLLGQGTGELFF.

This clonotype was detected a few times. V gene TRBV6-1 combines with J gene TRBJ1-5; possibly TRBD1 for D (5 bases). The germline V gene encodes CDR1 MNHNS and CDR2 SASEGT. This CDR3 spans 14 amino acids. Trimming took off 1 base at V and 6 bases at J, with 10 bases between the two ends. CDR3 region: CASSEEGYFQPQHF. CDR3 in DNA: TGTGCCAGCAGTGAAGAGGGGTACTTTCAGCCCCAGCATTTT.